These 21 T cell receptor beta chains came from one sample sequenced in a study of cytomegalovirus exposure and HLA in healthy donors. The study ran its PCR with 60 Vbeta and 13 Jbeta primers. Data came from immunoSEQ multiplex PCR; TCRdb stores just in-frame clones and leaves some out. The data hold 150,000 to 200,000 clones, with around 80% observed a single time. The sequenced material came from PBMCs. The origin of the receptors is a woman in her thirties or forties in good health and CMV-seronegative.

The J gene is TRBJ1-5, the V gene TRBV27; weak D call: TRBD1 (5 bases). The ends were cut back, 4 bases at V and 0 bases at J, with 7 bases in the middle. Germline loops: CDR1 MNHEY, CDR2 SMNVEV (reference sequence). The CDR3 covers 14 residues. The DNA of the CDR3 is TGTGCCAGCAGTTCTCAGGGTAGCAATCAGCCCCAGCATTTT. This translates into CASSSQGSNQPQHF.

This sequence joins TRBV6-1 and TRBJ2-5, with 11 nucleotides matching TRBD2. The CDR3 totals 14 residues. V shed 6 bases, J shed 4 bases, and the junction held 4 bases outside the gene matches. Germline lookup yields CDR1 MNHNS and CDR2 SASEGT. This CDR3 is CASRPTSGGETQYF. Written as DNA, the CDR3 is TGTGCCAGCAGGCCTACTAGCGGGGGAGAGACCCAGTACTTC.

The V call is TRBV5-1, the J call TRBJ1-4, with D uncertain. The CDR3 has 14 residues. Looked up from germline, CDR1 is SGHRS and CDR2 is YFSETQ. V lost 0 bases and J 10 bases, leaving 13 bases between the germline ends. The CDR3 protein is CASSLEQWEGKLFF. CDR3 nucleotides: TGCGCCAGCAGCTTGGAACAGTGGGAGGGAAAACTGTTTTTT.

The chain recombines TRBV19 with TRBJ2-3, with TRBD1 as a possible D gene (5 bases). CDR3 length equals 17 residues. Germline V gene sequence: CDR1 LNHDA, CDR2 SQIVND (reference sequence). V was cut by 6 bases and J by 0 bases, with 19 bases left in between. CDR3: CASSDLPTGRSTDTQYF. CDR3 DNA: TGTGCCAGTAGCGACCTTCCAACAGGTAGAAGCACAGATACGCAGTATTTT. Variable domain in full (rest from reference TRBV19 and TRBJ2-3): DGGITQSPKYLFRKEGQNVTLSCEQNLNHDAMYWYRQDPGQGLRLIYYSQIVNDFQKGDIAEGYSVSREKKESFPLTVTSAQKNPTAFYLCASSDLPTGRSTDTQYFGPGTRLTVL.

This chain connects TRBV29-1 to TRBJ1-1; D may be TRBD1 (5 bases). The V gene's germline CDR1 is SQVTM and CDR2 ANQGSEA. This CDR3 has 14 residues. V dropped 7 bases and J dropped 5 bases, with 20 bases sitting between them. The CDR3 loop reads CSARQGSRWTEAFF. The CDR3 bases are TGCAGCGCACGGCAGGGTAGTCGTTGGACTGAAGCTTTCTTT.

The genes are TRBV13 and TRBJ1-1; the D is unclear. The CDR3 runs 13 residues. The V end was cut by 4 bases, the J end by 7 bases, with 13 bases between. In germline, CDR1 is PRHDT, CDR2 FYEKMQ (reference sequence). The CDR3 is CASSYGGLGEAFF. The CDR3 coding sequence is TGTGCCAGCAGCTACGGAGGGCTAGGTGAAGCTTTCTTT.

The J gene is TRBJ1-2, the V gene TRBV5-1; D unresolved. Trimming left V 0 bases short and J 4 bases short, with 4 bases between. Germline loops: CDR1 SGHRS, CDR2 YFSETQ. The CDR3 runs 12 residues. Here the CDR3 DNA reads TGCGCCAGCAGCTTGGACAGCTATGGCTACACCTTC. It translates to CASSLDSYGYTF.

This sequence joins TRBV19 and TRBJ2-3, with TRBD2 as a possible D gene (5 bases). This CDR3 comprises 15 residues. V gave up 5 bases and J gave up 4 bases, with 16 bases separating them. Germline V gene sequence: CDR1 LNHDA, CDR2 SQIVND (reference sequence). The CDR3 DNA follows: TGTGCCAGTAGTCTTCGAGCGGTGGGCTCAGATACGCAGTATTTT. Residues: CASSLRAVGSDTQYF.

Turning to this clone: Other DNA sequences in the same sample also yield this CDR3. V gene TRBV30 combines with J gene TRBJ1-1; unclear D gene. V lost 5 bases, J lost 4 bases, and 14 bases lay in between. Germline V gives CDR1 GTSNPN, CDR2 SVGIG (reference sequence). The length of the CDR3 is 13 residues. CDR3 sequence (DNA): TGTGCCTGGCGGGCATCGGGAGGCACTGAAGCTTTCTTT. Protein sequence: CAWRASGGTEAFF.

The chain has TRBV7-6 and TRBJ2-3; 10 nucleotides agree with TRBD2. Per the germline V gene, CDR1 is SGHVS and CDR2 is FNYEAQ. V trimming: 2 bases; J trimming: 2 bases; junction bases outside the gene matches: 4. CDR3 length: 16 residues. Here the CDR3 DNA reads TGTGCCAGCAGCTTAACCGGGACTAGCGTCACAGATACGCAGTATTTT. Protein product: CASSLTGTSVTDTQYF.

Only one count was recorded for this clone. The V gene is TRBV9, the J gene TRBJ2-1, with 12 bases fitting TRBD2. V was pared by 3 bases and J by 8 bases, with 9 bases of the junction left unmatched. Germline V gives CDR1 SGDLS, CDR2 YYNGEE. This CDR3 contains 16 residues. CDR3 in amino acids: CASSAYRTSGIDEQFF. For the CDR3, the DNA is TGTGCCAGCAGCGCCTATCGGACTAGCGGGATAGATGAGCAGTTCTTC. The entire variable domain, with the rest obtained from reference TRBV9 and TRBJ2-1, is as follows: DSGVTQTPKHLITATGQRVTLRCSPRSGDLSVYWYQQSLDQGLQFLIQYYNGEERAKGNILERFSAQQFPDLHSELNLSSLELGDSALYFCASSAYRTSGIDEQFFGPGTRLTVL.

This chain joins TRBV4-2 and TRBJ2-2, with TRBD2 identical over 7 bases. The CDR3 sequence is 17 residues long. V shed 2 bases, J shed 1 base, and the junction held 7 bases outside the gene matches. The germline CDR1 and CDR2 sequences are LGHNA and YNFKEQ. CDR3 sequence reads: CASSQPPGGRNTGELFF. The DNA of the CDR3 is TGTGCCAGCAGCCAACCACCTGGCGGGAGGAACACCGGGGAGCTGTTTTTT.

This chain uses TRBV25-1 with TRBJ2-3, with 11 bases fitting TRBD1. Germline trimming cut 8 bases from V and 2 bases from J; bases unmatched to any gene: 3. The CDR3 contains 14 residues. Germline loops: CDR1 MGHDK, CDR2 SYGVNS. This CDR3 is CASGDRGDTDTQYF. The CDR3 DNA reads TGTGCCAGCGGGGACAGGGGGGACACAGATACGCAGTATTTT.

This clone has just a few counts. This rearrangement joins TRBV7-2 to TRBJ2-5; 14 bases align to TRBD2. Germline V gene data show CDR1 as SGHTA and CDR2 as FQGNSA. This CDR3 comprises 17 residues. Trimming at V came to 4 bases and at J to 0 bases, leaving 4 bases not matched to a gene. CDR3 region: CASSSGLAGEYQETQYF. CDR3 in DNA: TGTGCCAGCAGCTCGGGACTAGCGGGAGAGTACCAAGAGACCCAGTACTTC.

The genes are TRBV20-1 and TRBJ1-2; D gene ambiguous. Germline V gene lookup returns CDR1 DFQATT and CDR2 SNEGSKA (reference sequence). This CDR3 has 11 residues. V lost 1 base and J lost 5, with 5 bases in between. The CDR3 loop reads CSARVRYGYTF. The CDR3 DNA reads TGCAGTGCTAGAGTGCGGTATGGCTACACCTTC.

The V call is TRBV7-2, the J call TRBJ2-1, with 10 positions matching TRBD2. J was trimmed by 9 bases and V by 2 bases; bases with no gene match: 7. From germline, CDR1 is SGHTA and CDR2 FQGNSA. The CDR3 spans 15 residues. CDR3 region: CASSLSSGSVSEQFF. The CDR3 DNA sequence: TGTGCCAGCAGCTTATCTAGCGGGAGTGTCAGTGAGCAGTTCTTC.

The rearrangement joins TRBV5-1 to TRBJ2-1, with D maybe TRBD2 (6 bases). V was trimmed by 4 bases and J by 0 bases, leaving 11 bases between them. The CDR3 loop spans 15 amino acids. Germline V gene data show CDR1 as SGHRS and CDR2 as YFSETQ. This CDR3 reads CASSEDYSSYNEQFF. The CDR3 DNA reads TGCGCCAGCAGCGAGGACTACTCCTCCTACAATGAGCAGTTCTTC.

The CDR3 loop is CASSLLEGDEQFF. The CDR3 DNA reads TGTGCCAGCAGCTTATTAGAGGGGGATGAGCAGTTCTTC. The J gene is TRBJ2-1, the V gene TRBV13, with D possibly matching TRBD1 (6 bases). Germline assignment: CDR1 PRHDT and CDR2 FYEKMQ (reference sequence). The V and J ends lost 2 bases and 8 bases respectively, with 10 bases between them. CDR3 length equals 13 residues.

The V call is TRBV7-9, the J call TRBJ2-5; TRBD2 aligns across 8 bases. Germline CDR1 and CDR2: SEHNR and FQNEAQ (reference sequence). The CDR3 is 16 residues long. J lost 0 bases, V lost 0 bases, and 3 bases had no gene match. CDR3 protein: CASSLASGMYQETQYF. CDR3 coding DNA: TGTGCCAGCAGCTTAGCTAGCGGGATGTACCAAGAGACCCAGTACTTC.

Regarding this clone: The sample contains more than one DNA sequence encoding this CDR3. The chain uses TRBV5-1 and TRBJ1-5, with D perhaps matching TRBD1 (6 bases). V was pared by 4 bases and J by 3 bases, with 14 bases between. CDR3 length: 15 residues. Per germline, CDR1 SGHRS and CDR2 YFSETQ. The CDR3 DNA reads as TGCGCCAGCAGCCCCTCCGACAGGACCAATCAGCCCCAGCATTTT. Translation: CASSPSDRTNQPQHF.

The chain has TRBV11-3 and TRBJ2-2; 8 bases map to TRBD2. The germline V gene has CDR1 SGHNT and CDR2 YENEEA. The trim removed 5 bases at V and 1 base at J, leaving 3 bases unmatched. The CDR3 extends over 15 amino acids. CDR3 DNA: TGTGCCAGCAGCGATACTAGCGGGAACACCGGGGAGCTGTTTTTT. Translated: CASSDTSGNTGELFF.